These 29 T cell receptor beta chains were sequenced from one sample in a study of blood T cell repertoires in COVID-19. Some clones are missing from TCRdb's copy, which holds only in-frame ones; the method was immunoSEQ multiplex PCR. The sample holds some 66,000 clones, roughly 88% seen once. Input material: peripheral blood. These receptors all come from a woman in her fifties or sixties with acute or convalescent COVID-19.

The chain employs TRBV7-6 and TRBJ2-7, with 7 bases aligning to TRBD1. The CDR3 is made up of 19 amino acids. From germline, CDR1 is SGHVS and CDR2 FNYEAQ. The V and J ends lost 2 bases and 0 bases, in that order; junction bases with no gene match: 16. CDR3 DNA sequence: TGTGCCAGCAGCTTAACCCCGCCAGGGACAGCGATTAGCTCCTACGAGCAGTACGTC. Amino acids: CASSLTPPGTAISSYEQYV.

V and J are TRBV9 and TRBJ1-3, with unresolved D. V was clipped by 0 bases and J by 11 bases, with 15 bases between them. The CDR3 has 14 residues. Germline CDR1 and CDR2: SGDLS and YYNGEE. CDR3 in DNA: TGTGCCAGCAGCGTAGCCTTGGCAAGTTCCCCCATATATTTT. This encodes CASSVALASSPIYF.

DNA for the CDR3: TGCAGCGTTGGGGGAGGGCTCGATGAAAAACTGTTTTTT. Amino acid sequence: CSVGGGLDEKLFF. The V gene is TRBV29-1, the J gene TRBJ1-4; D uncertain. The CDR3 runs to 13 residues. Germline V gives CDR1 SQVTM, CDR2 ANQGSEA. Trimming pared 4 bases from V and 6 bases from J, leaving 12 bases between.

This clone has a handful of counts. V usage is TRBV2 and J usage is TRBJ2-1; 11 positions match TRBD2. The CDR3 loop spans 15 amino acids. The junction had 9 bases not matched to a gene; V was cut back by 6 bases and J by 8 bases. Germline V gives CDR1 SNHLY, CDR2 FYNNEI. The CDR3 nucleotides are TGTGCCAGCAGCCCGACTAGCGGGGAGATTTATGAGCAGTTCTTC. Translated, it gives CASSPTSGEIYEQFF. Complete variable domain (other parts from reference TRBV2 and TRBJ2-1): EPEVTQTPSHQVTQMGQEVILRCVPISNHLYFYWYRQILGQKVEFLVSFYNNEISEKSEIFDDQFSVERPDGSNFTLKIRSTKLEDSAMYFCASSPTSGEIYEQFFGPGTRLTVL.

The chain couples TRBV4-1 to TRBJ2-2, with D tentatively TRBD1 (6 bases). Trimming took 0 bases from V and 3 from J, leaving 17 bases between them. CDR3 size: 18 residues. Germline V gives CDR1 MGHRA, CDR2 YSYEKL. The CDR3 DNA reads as TGCGCCAGCAGCCAAGACCCCGGGACAACCGGAGACACCGGGGAGCTGTTTTTT. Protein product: CASSQDPGTTGDTGELFF.

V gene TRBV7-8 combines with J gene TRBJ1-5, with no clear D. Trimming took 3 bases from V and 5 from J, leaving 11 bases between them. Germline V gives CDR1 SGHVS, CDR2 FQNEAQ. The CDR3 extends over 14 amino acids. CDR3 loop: CASSFEGWDQPQHF. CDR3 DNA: TGTGCCAGCAGCTTTGAGGGATGGGATCAGCCCCAGCATTTT. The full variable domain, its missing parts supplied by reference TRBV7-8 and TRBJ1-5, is GAGVSQSPRYKVAKRGQDVALRCDPISGHVSLFWYQQALGQGPEFLTYFQNEAQLDKSGLPSDRFFAERPEGSVSTLKIQRTQQEDSAVYLCASSFEGWDQPQHFGDGTRLSIL.

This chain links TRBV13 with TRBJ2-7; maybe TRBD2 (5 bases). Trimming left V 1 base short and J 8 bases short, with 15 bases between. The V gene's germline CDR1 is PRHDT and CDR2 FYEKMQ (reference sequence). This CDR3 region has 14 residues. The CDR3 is CASSLANRPSKQYV. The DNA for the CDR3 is TGTGCCAGCAGCTTAGCGAACCGTCCTAGCAAGCAGTACGTC.

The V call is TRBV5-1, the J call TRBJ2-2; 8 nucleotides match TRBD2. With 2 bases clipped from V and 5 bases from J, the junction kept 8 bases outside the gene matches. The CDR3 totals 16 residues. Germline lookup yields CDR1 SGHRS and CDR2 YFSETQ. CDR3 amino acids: CASSFPGGQGTGELFF. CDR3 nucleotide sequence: TGCGCCAGCAGCTTCCCGGGGGGGCAGGGGACCGGGGAGCTGTTTTTT.

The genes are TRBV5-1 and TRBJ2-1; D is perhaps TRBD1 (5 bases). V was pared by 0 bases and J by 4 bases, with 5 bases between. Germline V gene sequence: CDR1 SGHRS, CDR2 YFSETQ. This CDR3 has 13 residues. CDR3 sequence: CASSLGQYNEQFF. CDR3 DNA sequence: TGCGCCAGCAGCTTGGGACAGTACAATGAGCAGTTCTTC.

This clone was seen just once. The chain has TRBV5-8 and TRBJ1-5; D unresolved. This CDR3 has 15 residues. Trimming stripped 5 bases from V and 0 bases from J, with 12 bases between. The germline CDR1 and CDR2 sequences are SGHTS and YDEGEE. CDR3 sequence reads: CASSLFSDSNQPQHF. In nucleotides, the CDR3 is TGTGCCAGCAGTCTATTCAGCGATAGCAATCAGCCCCAGCATTTT.

The CDR3 DNA sequence: TGTGCCAGCAGCTTAGGGGGAGGAGCGAACACCGGGGAGCTGTTTTTT. Its translation: CASSLGGGANTGELFF. The chain has TRBV7-2 and TRBJ2-2; weak D call: TRBD2 (6 bases). CDR1 SGHTA and CDR2 FQGNSA come from the germline V gene. V lost 1 base to trimming and J lost 0 bases, with 9 bases between them. The CDR3 has 16 residues.

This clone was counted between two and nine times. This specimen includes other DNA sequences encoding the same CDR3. In DNA, the CDR3 is TGTGCCAGCAGCTTAGTCGGGAGAGAGAACACTGAAGCTTTCTTT. This sequence encodes CASSLVGRENTEAFF. The rearrangement links TRBV7-9 to TRBJ1-1; D gene ambiguous. Germline CDR1 and CDR2: SEHNR and FQNEAQ (reference sequence). V was shortened by 1 base and J by 1 base, with 10 bases between the two germline ends. The CDR3 totals 15 residues.

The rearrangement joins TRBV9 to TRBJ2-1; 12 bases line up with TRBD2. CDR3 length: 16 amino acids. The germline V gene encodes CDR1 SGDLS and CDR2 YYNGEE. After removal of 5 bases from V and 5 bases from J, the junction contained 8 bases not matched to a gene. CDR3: CASSRRGLAGDNEQFF. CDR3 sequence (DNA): TGTGCCAGCAGTCGTAGGGGACTAGCGGGTGACAATGAGCAGTTCTTC.

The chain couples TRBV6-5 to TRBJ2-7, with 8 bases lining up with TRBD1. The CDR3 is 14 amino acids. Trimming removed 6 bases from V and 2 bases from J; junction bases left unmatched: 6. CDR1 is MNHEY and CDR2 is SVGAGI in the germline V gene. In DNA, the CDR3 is TGTGCCAGCAGGAAGACAGGGGAGGCCTACGAGCAGTACGTC. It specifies CASRKTGEAYEQYV.

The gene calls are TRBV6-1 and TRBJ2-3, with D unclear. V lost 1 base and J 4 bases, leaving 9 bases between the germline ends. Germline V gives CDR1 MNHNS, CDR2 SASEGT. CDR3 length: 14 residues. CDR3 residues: CASSEGAFPDTQYF. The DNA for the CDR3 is TGTGCCAGCAGTGAAGGGGCCTTCCCAGATACGCAGTATTTT.

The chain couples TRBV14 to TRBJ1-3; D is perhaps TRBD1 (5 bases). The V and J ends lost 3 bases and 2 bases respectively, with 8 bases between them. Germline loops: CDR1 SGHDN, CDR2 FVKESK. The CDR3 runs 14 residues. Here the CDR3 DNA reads TGTGCCAGCAGCCAGCAGGGCCCTGGAAACACCATATATTTT. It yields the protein CASSQQGPGNTIYF.

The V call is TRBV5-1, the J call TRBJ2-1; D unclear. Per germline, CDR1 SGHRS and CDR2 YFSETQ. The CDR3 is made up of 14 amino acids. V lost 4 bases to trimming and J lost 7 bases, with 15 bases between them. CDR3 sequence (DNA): TGCGCCAGCAGCCGCGGTGGAGTGTGGAATGAGCAGTTCTTC. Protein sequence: CASSRGGVWNEQFF.

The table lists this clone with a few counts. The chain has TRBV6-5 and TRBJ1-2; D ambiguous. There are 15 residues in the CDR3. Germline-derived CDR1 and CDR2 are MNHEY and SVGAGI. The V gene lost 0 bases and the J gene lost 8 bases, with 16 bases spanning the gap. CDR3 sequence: CASSYSFSGIPGYTF. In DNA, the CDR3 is TGTGCCAGCAGTTACTCATTCTCCGGGATCCCGGGCTACACCTTC.

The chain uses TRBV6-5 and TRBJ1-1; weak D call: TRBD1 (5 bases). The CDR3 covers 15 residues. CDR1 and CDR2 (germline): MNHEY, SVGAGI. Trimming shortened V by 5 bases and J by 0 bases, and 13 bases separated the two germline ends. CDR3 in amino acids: CASSPIQALNTEAFF. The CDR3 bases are TGTGCCAGCAGTCCGATACAGGCTCTGAACACTGAAGCTTTCTTT.

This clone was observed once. The CDR3 DNA follows: TGTGCCACCAGCATGGGGCGTGACACTGAAGCTTTCTTT. Its translation is CATSMGRDTEAFF. J is TRBJ1-1 and V is TRBV15; D possibly corresponds to TRBD1 (5 bases). The CDR3 covers 13 residues. The ends were cut back, 4 bases at V and 3 bases at J, with 9 bases in the middle. Per germline, CDR1 LNHNV and CDR2 YYDKDF (reference sequence).

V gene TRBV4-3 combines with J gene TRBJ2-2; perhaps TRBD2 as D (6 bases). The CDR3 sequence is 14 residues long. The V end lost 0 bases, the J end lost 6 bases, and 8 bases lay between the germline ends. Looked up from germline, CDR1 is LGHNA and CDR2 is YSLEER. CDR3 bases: TGCGCCAGCAGCCAAGAGCTAGCGCCCGGGGAGCTGTTTTTT. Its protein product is CASSQELAPGELFF.

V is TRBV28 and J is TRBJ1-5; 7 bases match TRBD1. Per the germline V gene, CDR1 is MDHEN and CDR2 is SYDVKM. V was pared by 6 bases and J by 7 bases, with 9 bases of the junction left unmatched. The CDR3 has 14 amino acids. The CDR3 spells CASSKQGRRQPQHF. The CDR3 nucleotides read TGTGCCAGCAGCAAACAGGGGCGCAGGCAGCCCCAGCATTTT.

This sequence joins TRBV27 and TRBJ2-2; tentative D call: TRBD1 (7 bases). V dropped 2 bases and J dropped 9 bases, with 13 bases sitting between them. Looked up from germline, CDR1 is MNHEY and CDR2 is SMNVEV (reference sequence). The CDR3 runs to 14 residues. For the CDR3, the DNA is TGTGCCAGCAGTTTAGGGCAGGGGGGAAGGGAGCTGTTTTTT. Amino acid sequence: CASSLGQGGRELFF.

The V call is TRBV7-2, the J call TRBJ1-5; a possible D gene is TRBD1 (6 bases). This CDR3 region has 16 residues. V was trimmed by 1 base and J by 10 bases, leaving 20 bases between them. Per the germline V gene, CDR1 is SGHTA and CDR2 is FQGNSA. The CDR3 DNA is TGTGCCAGCAGCTTAGAGGGGGGGTCCCCTCCTATCCCCCAGCATTTT. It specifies CASSLEGGSPPIPQHF.

The CDR3 DNA sequence: TGTGCCAGCAGTGAAGCGCTCGAGTTGATAGCTTTCTTT. Its protein product is CASSEALELIAFF. The chain has TRBV2 and TRBJ1-1; D ambiguous. The V and J ends lost 0 bases and 10 bases respectively, with 12 bases between them. The CDR3 totals 13 residues. Germline assignment: CDR1 SNHLY and CDR2 FYNNEI.

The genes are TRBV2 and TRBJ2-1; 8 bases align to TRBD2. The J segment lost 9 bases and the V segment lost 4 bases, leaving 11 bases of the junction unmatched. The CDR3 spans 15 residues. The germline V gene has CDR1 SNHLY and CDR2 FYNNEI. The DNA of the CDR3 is TGTGCCAGCAGTGGGGAATTCAGGCGGGAGGCTGAGCAGTTCTTC. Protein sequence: CASSGEFRREAEQFF.

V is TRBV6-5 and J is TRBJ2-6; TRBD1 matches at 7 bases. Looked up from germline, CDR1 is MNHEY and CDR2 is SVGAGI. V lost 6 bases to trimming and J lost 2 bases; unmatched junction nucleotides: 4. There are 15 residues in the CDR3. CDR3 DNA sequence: TGTGCCAGCAGGGCTACAGGGGCTGGGGCCAACGTCCTGACTTTC. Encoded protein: CASRATGAGANVLTF.

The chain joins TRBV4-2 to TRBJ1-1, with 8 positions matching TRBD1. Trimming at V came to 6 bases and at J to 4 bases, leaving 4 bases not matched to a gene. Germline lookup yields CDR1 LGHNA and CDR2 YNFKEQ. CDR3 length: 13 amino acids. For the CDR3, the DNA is TGTGCCAGCAGGCAGGGGGCGACCACTGAAGCTTTCTTT. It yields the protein CASRQGATTEAFF.

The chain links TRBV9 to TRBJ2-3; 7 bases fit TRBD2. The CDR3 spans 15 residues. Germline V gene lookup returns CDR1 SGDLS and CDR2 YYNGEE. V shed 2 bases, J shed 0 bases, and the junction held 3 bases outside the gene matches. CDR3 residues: CASSVSGRSTDTQYF. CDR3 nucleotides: TGTGCCAGCAGCGTTTCCGGGAGGAGCACAGATACGCAGTATTTT.